A single sample is the source of the 20 T cell receptor beta chains below, sequenced in a study of cytomegalovirus exposure and HLA in healthy donors. Amplification used 60 Vbeta primers and 13 Jbeta primers. Method: immunoSEQ multiplex PCR; TCRdb's copy keeps in-frame clones and lacks some. The sample has approximately 240,000 clones; approximately 82% are singletons. Source material: PBMCs. All receptors derive from a woman aged 40 to 49 in good health and CMV-seronegative.

The chain has TRBV11-3 and TRBJ1-2; 7 nucleotides line up with TRBD1. Trimming removed 5 bases from V and 4 bases from J; junction bases left unmatched: 7. This CDR3 has 14 residues. The germline CDR1 and CDR2 sequences are SGHNT and YENEEA. CDR3 protein: CASSRTGTVYGYTF. CDR3 nucleotides: TGTGCCAGCAGCCGCACCGGGACAGTCTATGGCTACACCTTC. Complete variable domain (other parts from reference TRBV11-3 and TRBJ1-2): EAGVVQSPRYKIIEKKQPVAFWCNPISGHNTLYWYLQNLGQGPELLIRYENEEAVDDSQLPKDRFSAERLKGVDSTLKIQPAELGDSAVYLCASSRTGTVYGYTFGSGTRLTVV.

This rearrangement joins TRBV7-9 to TRBJ2-3; tentative D call: TRBD1 (7 bases). Germline values: CDR1 SEHNR, CDR2 FQNEAQ (reference sequence). CDR3 size: 16 residues. V lost 3 bases and J lost 2, with 15 bases in between. For the CDR3, the DNA is TGTGCCAGCAGCTTGGAGGGGGCCCGAACCACAGATACGCAGTATTTT. This translates into CASSLEGARTTDTQYF. Full variable domain (rest looked up from reference TRBV7-9 and TRBJ2-3): DTGVSQNPRHKITKRGQNVTFRCDPISEHNRLYWYRQTLGQGPEFLTYFQNEAQLEKSRLLSDRFSAERPKGSFSTLEIQRTEQGDSAMYLCASSLEGARTTDTQYFGPGTRLTVL.

This rearrangement joins TRBV27 to TRBJ2-7; weak D call: TRBD2 (5 bases). Germline V gene sequence: CDR1 MNHEY, CDR2 SMNVEV (reference sequence). V lost 5 bases, J lost 2 bases, and 10 bases lay in between. The CDR3 has 13 amino acids. The CDR3 here is CASSEGFPYEQYF. CDR3 sequence (DNA): TGTGCCAGCAGTGAGGGTTTCCCCTACGAGCAGTACTTC.

The chain couples TRBV19 to TRBJ2-4; the D gene is possibly TRBD2 (6 bases). V dropped 5 bases and J dropped 0 bases, with 17 bases sitting between them. In germline, CDR1 is LNHDA, CDR2 SQIVND (reference sequence). The CDR3 spans 17 residues. The CDR3 reads CASSGSGGRLAKNIQYF. Here the CDR3 DNA reads TGTGCCAGTAGTGGGTCTGGGGGGAGACTAGCCAAAAACATTCAGTACTTC.

V gene TRBV7-2 combines with J gene TRBJ2-2; 8 bases line up with TRBD2. Germline CDR1 is SGHTA and CDR2 is FQGNSA. J was trimmed by 6 bases and V by 5 bases; bases with no gene match: 8. This CDR3 region has 15 residues. The CDR3 DNA sequence: TGTGCCAGCAGCGCACGGGGGGGCGGGGCCGGGGAGCTGTTTTTT. Translated: CASSARGGGAGELFF.

This sequence joins TRBV7-8 and TRBJ1-1; TRBD1 is a possible D gene (5 bases). The germline V and J ends were trimmed by 5 bases and 4 bases, with 23 bases remaining between them. Per the germline V gene, CDR1 is SGHVS and CDR2 is FQNEAQ. There are 17 residues in the CDR3. The CDR3 nucleotides read TGTGCCAGCAGCCCGACACGTTGGGGCGCGGGGGGCACTGAAGCTTTCTTT. Amino acid sequence: CASSPTRWGAGGTEAFF. Variable domain in full (rest from reference TRBV7-8 and TRBJ1-1): GAGVSQSPRYKVAKRGQDVALRCDPISGHVSLFWYQQALGQGPEFLTYFQNEAQLDKSGLPSDRFFAERPEGSVSTLKIQRTQQEDSAVYLCASSPTRWGAGGTEAFFGQGTRLTVV.

The table lists this clone with a count of one. The chain is built from TRBV2 and TRBJ2-7, with D possibly TRBD2 on 7 matching bases. This CDR3 comprises 12 residues. Germline CDR1 is SNHLY and CDR2 is FYNNEI. The V and J ends lost 8 bases and 12 bases respectively, with 20 bases between them. DNA of the CDR3: TGTGCCAGCGGAAGGGGGGGGGTCGGAGGGTACTTC. This sequence encodes CASGRGGVGGYF.

CDR3 sequence (DNA): TGTGCCAGCAGCTTAGGGGACAGCAATACGCAGTATTTT. Encoded protein: CASSLGDSNTQYF. The chain combines TRBV13 with TRBJ2-3; maybe TRBD1 (6 bases). Trimming stripped 0 bases from V and 7 bases from J, with 8 bases between. This CDR3 has 13 amino acids. Germline values: CDR1 PRHDT, CDR2 FYEKMQ (reference sequence). The full variable domain, completed using reference TRBV13 and TRBJ2-3, is AAGVIQSPRHLIKEKRETATLKCYPIPRHDTVYWYQQGPGQDPQFLISFYEKMQSDKGSIPDRFSAQQFSDYHSELNMSSLELGDSALYFCASSLGDSNTQYFGPGTRLTVL.

The rearrangement links TRBV9 to TRBJ1-1; 8 bases match TRBD1. Germline CDR1 SGDLS, CDR2 YYNGEE. The CDR3 loop spans 17 amino acids. Trimming cost V 1 base and J 5 bases; bases outside gene matches: 13. The CDR3 region is CASSVSTGGGGRTEAFF. The CDR3 DNA reads TGTGCCAGCAGCGTATCCACAGGGGGTGGGGGGAGGACTGAAGCTTTCTTT.

This chain uses TRBV14 with TRBJ2-1; the D gene is possibly TRBD2 (5 bases). Trimming left V 5 bases short and J 1 base short, with 12 bases between. Germline CDR1 reads SGHDN; CDR2 reads FVKESK. This CDR3 has 15 amino acids. Here the CDR3 reads CASSERARSYNEQFF. As DNA, the CDR3 is TGTGCCAGCAGCGAGAGGGCTCGTTCCTACAATGAGCAGTTCTTC.

J is TRBJ1-1 and V is TRBV30; 8 bases match TRBD1. Germline CDR1 is GTSNPN and CDR2 is SVGIG (reference sequence). Losses at the gene ends were 5 bases for V and 5 bases for J; bases not matched to a gene: 13. CDR3 length equals 15 residues. CDR3 residues: CAWGRGRGLVTEAFF. The DNA of the CDR3 is TGTGCCTGGGGCAGGGGGCGAGGGTTGGTAACTGAAGCTTTCTTT.

The chain employs TRBV6-1 and TRBJ2-2; 8 bases fit TRBD1. CDR3 length: 14 residues. Germline assignment: CDR1 MNHNS and CDR2 SASEGT. The V segment lost 5 bases and the J segment 8 bases; nucleotides outside the gene matches: 7. The CDR3 is CASSLTGVGGELFF. Here the CDR3 DNA reads TGTGCCAGCAGTCTGACAGGGGTAGGGGGGGAGCTGTTTTTT.

This chain connects TRBV28 to TRBJ1-2; D remains ambiguous. V was pared by 2 bases and J by 9 bases, with 10 bases between. In germline, CDR1 is MDHEN, CDR2 SYDVKM. CDR3 length: 12 amino acids. The DNA of the CDR3 is TGTGCCAGCAGTTTAGGGCTTTTAAGCTACACCTTC. Its protein product is CASSLGLLSYTF.

The rearrangement links TRBV6-1 to TRBJ2-5; D not certain. Germline loops: CDR1 MNHNS, CDR2 SASEGT. V dropped 2 bases and J dropped 14 bases, with 18 bases sitting between them. CDR3 size: 13 residues. For the CDR3, the DNA is TGTGCCAGCAGTGAACTCGGCGACCTGGGCGATTACTTC. Its protein product is CASSELGDLGDYF.

The rearrangement links TRBV6-1 to TRBJ1-1, with D perhaps TRBD1 (6 bases). In germline, CDR1 is MNHNS, CDR2 SASEGT. This CDR3 has 16 residues. V was trimmed by 4 bases and J by 0 bases, leaving 15 bases between them. CDR3 sequence (DNA): TGTGCCAGCAGTGTAAAGGACAGCGATGTGAACACTGAAGCTTTCTTT. Its protein product is CASSVKDSDVNTEAFF.

The chain joins TRBV18 to TRBJ1-5, with D maybe TRBD1 (6 bases). The germline V gene has CDR1 KGHSH and CDR2 LQKENI. V lost 5 bases to trimming and J lost 6 bases, with 11 bases between them. The CDR3 spans 13 residues. The CDR3 loop is CASSLGASQPQHF. In DNA, the CDR3 is TGTGCCAGCTCATTGGGGGCATCTCAGCCCCAGCATTTT.

As DNA, the CDR3 is TGTGCCAGCAGTGACACACCCAGCGGGGGGACCGGGGAGCTGTTTTTT. Its translation is CASSDTPSGGTGELFF. This chain links TRBV6-4 with TRBJ2-2, with 9 bases that match TRBD2. This CDR3 is 16 amino acids long. The germline CDR1 and CDR2 sequences are MRHNA and SNTAGT. The V and J ends lost 2 bases and 5 bases, in that order; junction bases with no gene match: 6.

This clone was seen a few times. CDR3 protein: CASSSIRQLMHEKLFF. Here the CDR3 DNA reads TGTGCCAGCAGCTCAATACGACAGCTGATGCATGAAAAACTGTTTTTT. V and J are TRBV11-2 and TRBJ1-4; D is perhaps TRBD1 (5 bases). The CDR3 spans 16 residues. Trimming pared 4 bases from V and 6 bases from J, leaving 18 bases between. The V gene's germline CDR1 is SGHAT and CDR2 FQNNGV.

The chain is built from TRBV20-1 and TRBJ1-4; D unresolved. Germline lookup yields CDR1 DFQATT and CDR2 SNEGSKA (reference sequence). The CDR3 sequence is 11 residues long. Trimming cost V 7 bases and J 8 bases, with 11 bases left between them. CDR3 sequence (DNA): TGCAGTGTCTTGGCGGGGGAAAAACTGTTTTTT. It encodes CSVLAGEKLFF.

The rearrangement links TRBV18 to TRBJ1-1, with 8 bases lining up with TRBD1. With V trimmed by 2 bases and J by 6 bases, 2 bases remained unmatched. Germline CDR1 and CDR2: KGHSH and LQKENI. The CDR3 extends over 13 amino acids. The DNA for the CDR3 is TGTGCCAGCTCACCAAAACAGGGGGCTGAAGCTTTCTTT. Its protein product is CASSPKQGAEAFF.